The 3 T cell receptor beta chains below were found in one sample sequenced in a study of blood T cell repertoires in COVID-19. The data were produced by immunoSEQ multiplex PCR, yet TCRdb's version contains in-frame clones alone and is incomplete. The sample holds about 170,000 clones; roughly 81% are singletons and the top ten take around 7.6%. Sequenced sample: peripheral blood. The receptors come from a man aged 40-49 years who had recovered from COVID-19.

V gene TRBV19 combines with J gene TRBJ2-3; weak D call: TRBD1 (6 bases). The V gene lost 4 bases and the J gene lost 4 bases, with 18 bases spanning the gap. In germline, CDR1 is LNHDA, CDR2 SQIVND (reference sequence). CDR3 length: 16 amino acids. The CDR3 nucleotides read TGTGCCAGTAGTAACCCCGACAGGCCAATGGCAGATACGCAGTATTTT. This sequence encodes CASSNPDRPMADTQYF.

The chain combines TRBV12-3 or TRBV12-4 with TRBJ2-4; TRBD1 might be the D (5 bases). This CDR3 spans 12 amino acids. The germline V and J ends were trimmed by 7 bases and 7 bases, with 11 bases remaining between them. The CDR3 sequence: CASIGRDNIQYF. CDR3 DNA: TGTGCCAGCATTGGCAGGGATAACATTCAGTACTTC.

The chain joins TRBV7-8 to TRBJ1-6; D might be TRBD1 (5 bases). Germline CDR1 is SGHVS and CDR2 is FQNEAQ. CDR3 length: 14 amino acids. V lost 5 bases and J 0 bases, leaving 5 bases between the germline ends. The CDR3 region is CASSDSSYNSPLHF. The CDR3 region has the DNA TGTGCCAGCAGCGACAGCTCCTATAATTCACCCCTCCACTTT.